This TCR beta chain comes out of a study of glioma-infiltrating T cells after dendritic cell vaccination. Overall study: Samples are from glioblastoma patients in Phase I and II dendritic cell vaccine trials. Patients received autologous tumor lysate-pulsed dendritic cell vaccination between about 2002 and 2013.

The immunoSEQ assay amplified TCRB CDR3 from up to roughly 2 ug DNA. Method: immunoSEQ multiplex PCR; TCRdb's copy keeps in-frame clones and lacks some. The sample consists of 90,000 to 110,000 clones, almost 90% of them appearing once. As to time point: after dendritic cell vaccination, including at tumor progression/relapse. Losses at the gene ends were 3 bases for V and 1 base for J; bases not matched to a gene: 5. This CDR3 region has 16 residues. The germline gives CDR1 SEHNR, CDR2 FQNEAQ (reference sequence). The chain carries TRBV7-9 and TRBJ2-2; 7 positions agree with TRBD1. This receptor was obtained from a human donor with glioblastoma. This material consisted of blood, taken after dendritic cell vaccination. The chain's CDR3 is CASSFGTDRNTGELFF. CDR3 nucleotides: TGTGCCAGCAGCTTCGGGACAGATCGGAACACCGGGGAGCTGTTTTTT. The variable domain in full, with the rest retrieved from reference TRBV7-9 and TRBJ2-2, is DTGVSQNPRHKITKRGQNVTFRCDPISEHNRLYWYRQTLGQGPEFLTYFQNEAQLEKSRLLSDRFSAERPKGSFSTLEIQRTEQGDSAMYLCASSFGTDRNTGELFFGEGSRLTVL.